This TCR beta chain was recovered during a study of cytomegalovirus exposure and HLA in healthy donors. This clone was found a few times. With 60 Vbeta and 13 Jbeta primers, the PCR was carried out. Assay used: immunoSEQ multiplex PCR; TCRdb lists only in-frame clones, some missing. The data contain 100,000 to 120,000 clones, around 80% of them seen just once; the ten biggest clones take up 2.5% to 3.5%. The length of the CDR3 is 14 residues. V lost 2 bases to trimming and J lost 7 bases; unmatched junction nucleotides: 5. Germline V CDR1 and CDR2: SGHNT, YYREEE (reference sequence). The sequencing sample was made of PBMCs. The chain carries TRBV5-4 and TRBJ1-4, with 7 bases fitting TRBD1. The sequence was collected from a woman aged 55-69 years in good health and CMV-seropositive. CDR3 DNA: TGTGCCAGCAGCTTACAGGGGCAGCGTGAAAAACTGTTTTTT. This gives the protein CASSLQGQREKLFF. Full variable domain (missing parts from reference TRBV5-4 and TRBJ1-4): ETGVTQSPTHLIKTRGQQVTLRCSSQSGHNTVSWYQQALGQGPQFIFQYYREEENGRGNFPPRFSGLQFPNYSSELNVNALELDDSALYLCASSLQGQREKLFFGSGTQLSVL.